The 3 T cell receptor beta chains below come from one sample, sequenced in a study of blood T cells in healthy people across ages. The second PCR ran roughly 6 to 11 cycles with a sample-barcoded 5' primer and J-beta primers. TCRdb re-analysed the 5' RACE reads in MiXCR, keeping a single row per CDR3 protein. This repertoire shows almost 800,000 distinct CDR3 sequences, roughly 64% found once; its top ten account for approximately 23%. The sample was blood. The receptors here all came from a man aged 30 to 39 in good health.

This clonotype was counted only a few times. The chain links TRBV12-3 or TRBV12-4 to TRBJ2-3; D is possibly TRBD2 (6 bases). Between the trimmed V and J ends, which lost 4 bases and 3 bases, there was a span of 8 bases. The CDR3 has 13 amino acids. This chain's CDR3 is CASSWAGTDTQYF. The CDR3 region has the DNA TGTGCCAGCAGTTGGGCGGGAACAGATACGCAGTATTTT.

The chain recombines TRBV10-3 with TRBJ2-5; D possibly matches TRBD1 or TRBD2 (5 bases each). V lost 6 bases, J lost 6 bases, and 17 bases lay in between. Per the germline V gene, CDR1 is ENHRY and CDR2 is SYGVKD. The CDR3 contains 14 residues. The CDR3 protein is CAISPEAGTKTQYF. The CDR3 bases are TGTGCCATCAGCCCCGAGGCAGGGACGAAGACCCAGTACTTC.

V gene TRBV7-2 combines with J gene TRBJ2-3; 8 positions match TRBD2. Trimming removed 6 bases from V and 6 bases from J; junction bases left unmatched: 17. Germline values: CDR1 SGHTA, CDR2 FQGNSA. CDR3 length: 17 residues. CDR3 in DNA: TGTGCCAGCAGTTCCCCGACTAGCGCATCTTGGTTGGATACGCAGTATTTT. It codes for CASSSPTSASWLDTQYF. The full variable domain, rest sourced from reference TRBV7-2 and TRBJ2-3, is GAGVSQSPSNKVTEKGKDVELRCDPISGHTALYWYRQSLGQGLEFLIYFQGNSAPDKSGLPSDRFSAERTGGSVSTLTIQRTQQEDSAVYLCASSSPTSASWLDTQYFGPGTRLTVL.